This T cell receptor (beta chain) was identified in a study of blood T cell repertoires in COVID-19. Study details: Acute and convalescent COVID-19 specimens originated in the United States, Italy and Spain. T cells, B-cell-depleted T cells, or PBMCs supplied cDNA or gDNA.

Original processing notes: Amplification of reference gene primers provided the estimated nucleated cell counts. The method was immunoSEQ multiplex PCR; TCRdb's version includes in-frame clones alone and lacks a portion of them. The DNA was the basis for D and trimming; V, J and clone size are from that table. The repertoire holds roughly 190,000 clones, with about 88% as singletons. In germline, CDR1 is LGHDT, CDR2 YNNKEL (reference sequence). The CDR3 has 16 residues. The V end lost 5 bases, the J end lost 8 bases, and 22 bases lay between the germline ends. This clone was seen only once. Sequencing was performed on peripheral blood. The origin of this receptor is a woman aged 40 to 55 who had recovered from COVID-19. This chain uses TRBV3-1 (or the pseudogene TRBV3-2) with TRBJ2-1; no clear D gene. CDR3 coding DNA: TGTGCCAGCAGCACACCCCTGACTGGCCCGCGGTATGAGCAGTTCTTC. The encoded protein is CASSTPLTGPRYEQFF.